Shown below are 19 T cell receptor beta chains from a single sample sequenced in a study of long-term antiretroviral therapy in people with HIV. Samples were assayed with immunoSEQ v3.0 at survey level. Generated by immunoSEQ multiplex PCR, the TCRdb table keeps only in-frame clones and is missing some. The sample has 19,000 or so clones; about 81% are singletons. Sequences were derived from unsorted PBMCs, sampled 0.9 years after starting antiretroviral therapy. The source is a man younger than 35 with HIV.

The V and J genes are TRBV4-1 and TRBJ1-6; D unclear. Trimming took 0 bases from V and 0 from J, leaving 12 bases between them. Germline CDR1 is MGHRA and CDR2 is YSYEKL. This CDR3 is 18 amino acids long. DNA for the CDR3: TGCGCCAGCAGCCAAGAACCGGCAGCCAGCTCCTATAATTCACCCCTCCACTTT. The encoded protein is CASSQEPAASSYNSPLHF.

The chain carries TRBV5-1 and TRBJ1-1; D possibly corresponds to TRBD1 (6 bases). Per the germline V gene, CDR1 is SGHRS and CDR2 is YFSETQ. The CDR3 sequence is 13 residues long. V was cut by 8 bases and J by 10 bases, with 21 bases left in between. The CDR3 bases are TGCGCCAGTGGTATTTCGGACAGCCGCCTAGCTTTCTTT. It specifies CASGISDSRLAFF.

This clone is medium-sized (0.01 to 0.1%) within its sample. The V call is TRBV27, the J call TRBJ1-1; unclear D gene. CDR1 is MNHEY and CDR2 is SMNVEV in the germline V gene (reference sequence). The CDR3 totals 15 residues. Trimming removed 3 bases at V and 3 bases at J, with 14 bases between. The CDR3 is CASSFSRTFDTEAFF. CDR3 nucleotides: TGTGCCAGCAGTTTTAGTCGTACTTTCGACACTGAAGCTTTCTTT.

The chain uses TRBV9 and TRBJ2-6; no reliable D call. Germline lookup yields CDR1 SGDLS and CDR2 YYNGEE. The CDR3 has 14 amino acids. Trimming left V 4 bases short and J 4 bases short, with 9 bases between. The CDR3 is CASSPPLGANVLTF. As DNA, the CDR3 is TGTGCCAGCAGCCCCCCCTTAGGGGCCAACGTCCTGACTTTC.

V and J are TRBV4-1 and TRBJ2-7, with no clear D. V lost 2 bases to trimming and J lost 0 bases, with 5 bases between them. CDR3 size: 13 residues. The germline gives CDR1 MGHRA, CDR2 YSYEKL. Here the CDR3 reads CASSQTVSYEQYF. CDR3 sequence (DNA): TGCGCCAGCAGCCAAACAGTCTCCTACGAGCAGTACTTC.

This rearrangement joins TRBV5-4 to TRBJ2-3, with 9 positions matching TRBD1. This CDR3 has 15 amino acids. Germline V gene data show CDR1 as SGHNT and CDR2 as YYREEE (reference sequence). After removal of 4 bases from V and 3 bases from J, the junction contained 6 bases not matched to a gene. This chain's CDR3 is CASSLQGALTDTQYF. DNA of the CDR3: TGTGCCAGCAGCCTACAGGGGGCCTTGACAGATACGCAGTATTTT.

The rearrangement uses TRBV30 and TRBJ2-3, with D unresolved. Germline CDR1 is GTSNPN and CDR2 is SVGIG (reference sequence). CDR3 length: 11 amino acids. Trimming removed 4 bases at V and 6 bases at J, with 8 bases between. In DNA, the CDR3 is TGTGCCTGGACCATCATGGATACGCAGTATTTT. Translating it yields CAWTIMDTQYF.

The chain combines TRBV29-1 with TRBJ2-1, with no clear D. Trimming left V 3 bases short and J 4 bases short, with 7 bases between. The CDR3 is 12 amino acids. Germline V gene lookup returns CDR1 SQVTM and CDR2 ANQGSEA. CDR3 residues: CSVEAAYNEQFF. DNA of the CDR3: TGCAGCGTTGAGGCAGCGTACAATGAGCAGTTCTTC.

This clone was observed once. The rearrangement joins TRBV29-1 to TRBJ2-5; weak D call: TRBD2 (6 bases). Germline values: CDR1 SQVTM, CDR2 ANQGSEA. V was shortened by 5 bases and J by 7 bases, with 11 bases between the two germline ends. The CDR3 runs 11 residues. CDR3 sequence: CSVLWGGTQYF. In DNA, the CDR3 is TGCAGCGTTCTCTGGGGAGGGACCCAGTACTTC. Variable domain in full (rest from reference TRBV29-1 and TRBJ2-5): SAVISQKPSRDICQRGTSLTIQCQVDSQVTMMFWYRQQPGQSLTLIATANQGSEATYESGFVIDKFPISRPNLTFSTLTVSNMSPEDSSIYLCSVLWGGTQYFGPGTRLLVL.

This chain connects TRBV29-1 to TRBJ2-3; TRBD2 aligns across 14 bases. The germline V gene has CDR1 SQVTM and CDR2 ANQGSEA. V shed 0 bases, J shed 0 bases, and the junction held 11 bases outside the gene matches. The CDR3 runs 20 residues. CDR3 loop: CSVEDWRTSGGPPSTDTQYF. CDR3 in DNA: TGCAGCGTTGAAGATTGGAGGACTAGCGGGGGGCCACCTAGCACAGATACGCAGTATTTT.

The CDR3 DNA sequence: TGTGCCAGCAGCTCCGGACAGGGTAGCAATCAGCCCCAGCATTTT. Amino acid sequence: CASSSGQGSNQPQHF. The rearrangement joins TRBV28 to TRBJ1-5; TRBD1 matches at 8 bases. The length of the CDR3 is 15 residues. The trim removed 6 bases at V and 0 bases at J, leaving 4 bases unmatched. Germline V gene lookup returns CDR1 MDHEN and CDR2 SYDVKM.

CDR3 sequence reads: CASSLFGITNEQFF. DNA of the CDR3: TGTGCCAGCAGCTTATTCGGGATCACCAATGAGCAGTTCTTC. The chain employs TRBV7-9 and TRBJ2-1, with a possible D match to TRBD2 (5 bases). CDR1 SEHNR and CDR2 FQNEAQ come from the germline V gene (reference sequence). V lost 2 bases to trimming and J lost 6 bases, with 11 bases between them. There are 14 residues in the CDR3.

The chain couples TRBV28 to TRBJ2-2, with 8 positions matching TRBD1. The V segment lost 7 bases and the J segment 6 bases; nucleotides outside the gene matches: 10. The CDR3 totals 15 residues. The germline CDR1 and CDR2 sequences are MDHEN and SYDVKM. CDR3 residues: CASNPTGGGSGELFF. CDR3 DNA sequence: TGTGCCAGCAATCCAACAGGGGGTGGTTCCGGGGAGCTGTTTTTT.

The genes are TRBV7-3 and TRBJ2-3; 9 nucleotides match TRBD2. CDR3 length: 18 residues. With V trimmed by 0 bases and J by 0 bases, 7 bases remained unmatched. The germline V gene encodes CDR1 SGHTA and CDR2 FQGTGA. CDR3 DNA: TGTGCCAGCAGCTTAACGCGCGGGGGGGCCTCTAGCACAGATACGCAGTATTTT. Amino acids: CASSLTRGGASSTDTQYF.

The rearrangement joins TRBV27 to TRBJ1-6, with TRBD1 matching 9 bases. This CDR3 contains 15 residues. Germline CDR1 reads MNHEY; CDR2 reads SMNVEV (reference sequence). V trimming: 1 base; J trimming: 7 bases; junction bases outside the gene matches: 2. CDR3 amino acids: CASSLFGTGNSPLHF. Here the CDR3 DNA reads TGTGCCAGCAGTTTATTCGGGACAGGGAATTCACCCCTCCACTTT.

The chain uses TRBV2 and TRBJ1-2, with D perhaps TRBD1 (5 bases). V lost 8 bases and J lost 4, with 17 bases in between. The CDR3 consists of 14 residues. CDR1 SNHLY and CDR2 FYNNEI come from the germline V gene. The DNA of the CDR3 is TGTGCCAGCCGGGACCCTGGAAACTTCTATGGCTACACCTTC. Its protein product is CASRDPGNFYGYTF.

The chain links TRBV15 to TRBJ2-4; TRBD1 might be the D (6 bases). The CDR3 extends over 15 amino acids. Deletions cut 0 bases from V and 3 bases from J, with 9 bases between. The germline V gene encodes CDR1 LNHNV and CDR2 YYDKDF (reference sequence). CDR3 nucleotides: TGTGCCACCAGCAGAGATAGGGGGTTCAAAAACATTCAGTACTTC. The encoded protein is CATSRDRGFKNIQYF.

In this sample, this clone turned up a few times. A read error may account for a junction end that differs from germline. The V and J genes are TRBV6-1 and TRBJ2-2; 8 nucleotides align to TRBD1. The CDR3 is 16 residues long. Looked up from germline, CDR1 is MNHNS and CDR2 is SASEGT. CDR3 sequence reads: CASREGSDRGSGELFF. CDR3 nucleotides: TGTGCCAGCAGGGAAGGCTCTGACAGGGGTTCCGGGGAGCTGTTTTTT.

V gene TRBV30 combines with J gene TRBJ1-1; a possible D gene is TRBD1 (6 bases). Trimming left V 5 bases short and J 1 base short, with 20 bases between. Germline lookup yields CDR1 GTSNPN and CDR2 SVGIG (reference sequence). The CDR3 is 16 amino acids. The CDR3 coding sequence is TGTGCCTGGGGTACAGGGTTGGTGAGTAGGAACACTGAAGCTTTCTTT. Translated, it gives CAWGTGLVSRNTEAFF.